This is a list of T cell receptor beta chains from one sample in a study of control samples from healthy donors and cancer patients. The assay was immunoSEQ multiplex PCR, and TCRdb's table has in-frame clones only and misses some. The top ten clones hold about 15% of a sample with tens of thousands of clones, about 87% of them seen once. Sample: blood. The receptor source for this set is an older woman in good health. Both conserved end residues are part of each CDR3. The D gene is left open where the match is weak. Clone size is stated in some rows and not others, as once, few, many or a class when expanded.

CDR3 DNA: TGTGCCAGTAGTACCCAGCCTTCCTACGAGCAGTACTTC
CDR3 protein: CASSTQPSYEQYF
J gene: TRBJ2-7
clone size: few
D gene: NA
V gene: TRBV19

CDR3 DNA: TGTGCCAGCAGCCTGGGGACTAGTCAGACCTACGAGCAGTACTTC
CDR3 protein: CASSLGTSQTYEQYF
J gene: TRBJ2-7
clone size: many
D gene: TRBD2
V gene: TRBV13

CDR3 DNA: TGTGCCAGCAGTGATTCGACGATCGGGGGCTACACCTTC
CDR3 protein: CASSDSTIGGYTF
J gene: TRBJ1-2
clone size: once
D gene: NA
V gene: TRBV6-1

CDR3 DNA: TGCGCCAGCAGCCCACGCGGGACAGGGTCTGAAGCTTTCTTT
CDR3 protein: CASSPRGTGSEAFF
J gene: TRBJ1-1
clone size: NA
D gene: TRBD1
V gene: TRBV4-1

CDR3 DNA: TGCGCCAGCACTCCTACGCGCACTGAAGCTTTCTTT
CDR3 protein: CASTPTRTEAFF
J gene: TRBJ1-1
clone size: NA
D gene: NA
V gene: TRBV23-1

CDR3 DNA: TGCGCCAGCACCTTACTATTGATGGGGGCGGGGGAGACCCAGTACTTC
CDR3 protein: CASTLLLMGAGETQYF
J gene: TRBJ2-5
clone size: NA
D gene: NA
V gene: TRBV5-1

CDR3 DNA: TGTGCCAGCAGCTTGGCCGGTCGGGGGGAAGAGACCCAGTACTTC
CDR3 protein: CASSLAGRGEETQYF
J gene: TRBJ2-5
clone size: once
D gene: TRBD2
V gene: TRBV5-8

CDR3 DNA: TGTGCCAGCAGCCGGGACATTACAACAGGAAACACCATATATTTT
CDR3 protein: CASSRDITTGNTIYF
J gene: TRBJ1-3
clone size: NA
D gene: NA
V gene: TRBV14

CDR3 DNA: TGCGCCAGCAGCTGGACTAGCGGGGTCGTCACGAACACCGGGGAGCTGTTTTTT
CDR3 protein: CASSWTSGVVTNTGELFF
J gene: TRBJ2-2
clone size: NA
D gene: TRBD2
V gene: TRBV5-1

CDR3 DNA: TGTGCCAGCAGCCAAGACTATGGCTACACCTTC
CDR3 protein: CASSQDYGYTF
J gene: TRBJ1-2
clone size: NA
D gene: NA
V gene: TRBV3-1/TRBV3-2

CDR3 DNA: TGTGCCAGCAGCGCCCTTGGGACCGCCGCGAACACTGAAGCTTTCTTT
CDR3 protein: CASSALGTAANTEAFF
J gene: TRBJ1-1
clone size: NA
D gene: NA
V gene: TRBV9

CDR3 DNA: TGTGCCAGCAGCCACACGGGGGGGGGCCAGCCCCAGCATTTT
CDR3 protein: CASSHTGGGQPQHF
J gene: TRBJ1-5
clone size: NA
D gene: NA
V gene: TRBV3-1/TRBV3-2

CDR3 DNA: TGTGCCAGCAGCGTAGGCGCGGATCTCTCTGGAAACACCATATATTTT
CDR3 protein: CASSVGADLSGNTIYF
J gene: TRBJ1-3
clone size: NA
D gene: NA
V gene: TRBV11-2

CDR3 DNA: TGTGCCAGTAGGGGTCAGGGGGCACGGGGTAACACTGAAGCTTTCTTT
CDR3 protein: CASRGQGARGNTEAFF
J gene: TRBJ1-1
clone size: NA
D gene: TRBD1
V gene: TRBV19

CDR3 DNA: TGTGCCAGCAGCGTAGTATCGGGAGAGTATGGCTACACCTTC
CDR3 protein: CASSVVSGEYGYTF
J gene: TRBJ1-2
clone size: NA
D gene: NA
V gene: TRBV9

CDR3 DNA: TGTGCCAGCAGCTCTCGACACGGTCAGCCCCAGCATTTT
CDR3 protein: CASSSRHGQPQHF
J gene: TRBJ1-5
clone size: NA
D gene: NA
V gene: TRBV3-1/TRBV3-2

CDR3 DNA: TGTGCCACCAGCAGAGATCGGGGGAGCTCTGGAAACACCATATATTTT
CDR3 protein: CATSRDRGSSGNTIYF
J gene: TRBJ1-3
clone size: NA
D gene: NA
V gene: TRBV15

CDR3 DNA: TGCGCCAGCAGCTTTGGACGGCTAGCTAATGACTATGGCTACACCTTC
CDR3 protein: CASSFGRLANDYGYTF
J gene: TRBJ1-2
clone size: once
D gene: NA
V gene: TRBV5-1